The sequence of this T cell receptor (beta chain) was determined in a study of blood T cell repertoires in COVID-19. Authors' data handling: Amplification of reference gene primers was used by the study to estimate nucleated cell counts. The data were produced by immunoSEQ multiplex PCR, yet TCRdb's version contains in-frame clones alone and is incomplete. Clone size and the V and J calls come from that table; the DNA yielded D and trimming. This table holds approximately 50,000 clones, 90% found once. The specimen was peripheral blood. This receptor was identified in a human donor in a cohort sampled during active COVID-19.

As DNA, the CDR3 is TGTGCCAGCAATGGACAGGGCACAGATACGCAGTATTTT. Translation: CASNGQGTDTQYF. V gene TRBV2 combines with J gene TRBJ2-3; 7 bases match TRBD1. The J segment lost 1 base and the V segment lost 7 bases, leaving 2 bases of the junction unmatched. Germline lookup yields CDR1 SNHLY and CDR2 FYNNEI. The CDR3 is 13 amino acids.